Detailed here is one T cell receptor (beta chain). This entry is derived from a study of technical replicates of blood from several donors. After removal of 3 bases from V and 2 bases from J, the junction contained 7 bases not matched to a gene. This CDR3 spans 14 amino acids. Germline CDR1 and CDR2: GTSNPN and SVGIG (reference sequence). This table comes from immunoSEQ multiplex PCR, and its TCRdb copy is limited to in-frame clones, with some not included. The table records 60,000 to 85,000 clones, roughly 94% of them present only once. This TCR derives from a human donor in good health. Sequencing was performed on T cells isolated from PBMCs. The chain has TRBV30 and TRBJ2-7, with 7 bases matching TRBD1. The DNA of the CDR3 is TGTGCCTGGAGCGCCGGGACAGAGACCTACGAGCAGTACTTC. Its translation is CAWSAGTETYEQYF. The full variable domain, in which reference TRBV30 and TRBJ2-7 provide the parts outside the CDR3, is SQTIHQWPATLVQPVGSPLSLECTVEGTSNPNLYWYRQAAGRGLQLLFYSVGIGQISSEVPQNLSASRPQDRQFILSSKKLLLSDSGFYLCAWSAGTETYEQYFGPGTRLTVT.